Below, one TCR beta chain is given with its context. The V and J ends lost 4 bases and 6 bases, in that order; junction bases with no gene match: 7. The CDR3 length is 17 residues. Germline values: CDR1 SEHNR, CDR2 FQNEAQ (reference sequence). The data were taken from a study of blood T cell repertoires in COVID-19. In the study overall: Both acute and convalescent COVID-19 samples were obtained from the United States, Italy and Spain.

Data came from immunoSEQ multiplex PCR; TCRdb stores just in-frame clones and leaves some out. This table holds 90,000 to 130,000 clones, about 80% found once. The sample was peripheral blood. This sequence originates from a woman aged 80 or over with active or convalescent COVID-19. The chain employs TRBV7-9 and TRBJ2-2; 14 nucleotides align to TRBD2. In DNA, the CDR3 is TGTGCCAGCAGCTACGGGACTAGCGGGAGTAAATCCGGGGAGCTGTTTTTT. Protein product: CASSYGTSGSKSGELFF. The full variable domain, its missing parts supplied by reference TRBV7-9 and TRBJ2-2, is DTGVSQNPRHKITKRGQNVTFRCDPISEHNRLYWYRQTLGQGPEFLTYFQNEAQLEKSRLLSDRFSAERPKGSFSTLEIQRTEQGDSAMYLCASSYGTSGSKSGELFFGEGSRLTVL.